This T cell receptor beta chain derives from a study of blood T cell repertoires in COVID-19. Study-level information: The United States, Italy and Spain were the sources of the acute and convalescent COVID-19 samples. PBMCs, B-cell-depleted T cells, or T cells provided the cDNA or gDNA that made up the material.

The CDR3 length is 15 residues. V lost 2 bases and J lost 4; bases outside the gene matches: 7. The germline V gene encodes CDR1 MGHRA and CDR2 YSYEKL. Original methodology: Nucleated cell number was recorded as an estimate derived from reference gene primer amplification. Sequencing was performed with immunoSEQ multiplex PCR; in TCRdb, only in-frame clones are kept and a portion is missing. V and J calls and clone size are as listed in that table; D and trimming were resolved from the DNA. Among approximately 670,000 clones listed, more than 80% were seen once. The V gene is TRBV4-1, the J gene TRBJ1-2; 7 bases line up with TRBD1. The sequencing sample was made of peripheral blood. The sequence derives from a woman aged 18-29 years with acute or convalescent COVID-19. CDR3 protein: CASSQQGEQSYGYTF. Here the CDR3 DNA reads TGCGCCAGCAGCCAACAGGGGGAACAGTCCTATGGCTACACCTTC.